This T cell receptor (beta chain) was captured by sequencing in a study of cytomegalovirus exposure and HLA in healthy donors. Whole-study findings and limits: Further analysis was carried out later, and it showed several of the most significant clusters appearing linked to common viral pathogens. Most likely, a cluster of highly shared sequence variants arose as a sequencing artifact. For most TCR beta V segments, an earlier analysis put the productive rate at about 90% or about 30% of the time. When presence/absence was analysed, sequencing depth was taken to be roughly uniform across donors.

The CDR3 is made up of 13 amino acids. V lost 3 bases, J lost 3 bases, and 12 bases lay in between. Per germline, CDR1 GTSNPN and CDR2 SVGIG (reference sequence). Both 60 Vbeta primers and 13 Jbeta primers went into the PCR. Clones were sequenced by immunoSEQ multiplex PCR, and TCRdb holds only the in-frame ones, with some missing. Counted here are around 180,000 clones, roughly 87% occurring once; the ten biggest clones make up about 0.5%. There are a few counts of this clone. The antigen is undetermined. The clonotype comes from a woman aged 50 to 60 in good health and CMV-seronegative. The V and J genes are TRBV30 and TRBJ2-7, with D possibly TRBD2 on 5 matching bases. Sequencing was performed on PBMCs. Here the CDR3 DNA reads TGTGCCTGGAGCCCAGGTAGCGACTACGAGCAGTACTTC. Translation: CAWSPGSDYEQYF.